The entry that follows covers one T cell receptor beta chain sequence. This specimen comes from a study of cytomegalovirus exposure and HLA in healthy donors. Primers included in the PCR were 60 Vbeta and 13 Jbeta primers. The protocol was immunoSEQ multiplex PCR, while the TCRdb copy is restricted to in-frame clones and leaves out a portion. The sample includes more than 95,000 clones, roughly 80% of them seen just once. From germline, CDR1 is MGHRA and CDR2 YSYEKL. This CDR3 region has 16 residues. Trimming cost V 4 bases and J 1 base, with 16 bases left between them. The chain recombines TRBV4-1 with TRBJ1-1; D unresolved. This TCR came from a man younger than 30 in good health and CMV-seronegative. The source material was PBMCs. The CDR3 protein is CASSPREERTNTEAFF. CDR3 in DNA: TGCGCCAGCAGCCCCCGGGAGGAGCGAACGAACACTGAAGCTTTCTTT.